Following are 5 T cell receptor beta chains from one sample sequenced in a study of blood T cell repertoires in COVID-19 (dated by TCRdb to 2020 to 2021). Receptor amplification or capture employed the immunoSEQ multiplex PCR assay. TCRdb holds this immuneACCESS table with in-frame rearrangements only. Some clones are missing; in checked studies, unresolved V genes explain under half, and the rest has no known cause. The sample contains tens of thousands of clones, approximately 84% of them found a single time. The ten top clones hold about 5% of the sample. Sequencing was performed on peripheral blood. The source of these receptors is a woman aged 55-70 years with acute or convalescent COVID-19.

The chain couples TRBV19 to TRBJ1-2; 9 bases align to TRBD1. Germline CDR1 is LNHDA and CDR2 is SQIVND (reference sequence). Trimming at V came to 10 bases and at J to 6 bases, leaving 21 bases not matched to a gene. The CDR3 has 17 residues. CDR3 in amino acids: CATLKRTGVGVLDGYTF. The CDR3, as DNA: TGTGCCACCCTAAAGAGGACAGGGGTTGGGGTTCTCGATGGCTACACCTTC.

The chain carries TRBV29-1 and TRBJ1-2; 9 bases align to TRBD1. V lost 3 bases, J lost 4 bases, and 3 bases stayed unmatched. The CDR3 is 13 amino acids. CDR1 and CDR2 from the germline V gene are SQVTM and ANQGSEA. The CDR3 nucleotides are TGCAGCGTTGAGGGACAGGGAAGCTATGGCTACACCTTC. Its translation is CSVEGQGSYGYTF. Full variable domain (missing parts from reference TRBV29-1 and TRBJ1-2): SAVISQKPSRDICQRGTSLTIQCQVDSQVTMMFWYRQQPGQSLTLIATANQGSEATYESGFVIDKFPISRPNLTFSTLTVSNMSPEDSSIYLCSVEGQGSYGYTFGSGTRLTVV.

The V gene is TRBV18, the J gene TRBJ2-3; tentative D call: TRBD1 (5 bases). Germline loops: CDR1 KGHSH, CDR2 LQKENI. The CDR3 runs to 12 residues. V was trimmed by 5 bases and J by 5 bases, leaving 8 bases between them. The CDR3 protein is CASSSDKDTQYF. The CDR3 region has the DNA TGTGCCAGCTCATCGGACAAAGATACGCAGTATTTT.

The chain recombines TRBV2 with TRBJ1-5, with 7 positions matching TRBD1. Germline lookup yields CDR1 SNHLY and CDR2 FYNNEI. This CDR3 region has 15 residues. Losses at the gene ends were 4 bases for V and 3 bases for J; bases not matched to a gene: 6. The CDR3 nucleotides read TGTGCCAGCAGTGTAGGGACAGAGTTCAATCAGCCCCAGCATTTT. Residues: CASSVGTEFNQPQHF. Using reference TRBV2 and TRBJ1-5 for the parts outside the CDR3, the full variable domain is EPEVTQTPSHQVTQMGQEVILRCVPISNHLYFYWYRQILGQKVEFLVSFYNNEISEKSEIFDDQFSVERPDGSNFTLKIRSTKLEDSAMYFCASSVGTEFNQPQHFGDGTRLSIL.

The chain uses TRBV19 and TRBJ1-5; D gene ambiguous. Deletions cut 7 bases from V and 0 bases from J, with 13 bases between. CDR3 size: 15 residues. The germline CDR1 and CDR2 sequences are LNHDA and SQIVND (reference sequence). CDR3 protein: CASIPSFRSNQPQHF. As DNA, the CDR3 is TGTGCCAGTATCCCCAGTTTTCGTAGCAATCAGCCCCAGCATTTT.